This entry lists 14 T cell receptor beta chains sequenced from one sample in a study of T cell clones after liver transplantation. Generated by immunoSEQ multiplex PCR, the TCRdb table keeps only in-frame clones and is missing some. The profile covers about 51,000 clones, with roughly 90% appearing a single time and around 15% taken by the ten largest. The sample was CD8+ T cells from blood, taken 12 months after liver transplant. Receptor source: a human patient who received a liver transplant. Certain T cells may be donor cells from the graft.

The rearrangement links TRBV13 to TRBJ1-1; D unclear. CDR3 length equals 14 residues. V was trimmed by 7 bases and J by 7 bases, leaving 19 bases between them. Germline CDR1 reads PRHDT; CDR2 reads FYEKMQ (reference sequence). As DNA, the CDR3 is TGTGCCAGCAAAGGTGAGGACGAGAGGTATGAAGCTTTCTTT. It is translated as CASKGEDERYEAFF.

The CDR3 DNA reads as TGTGCCAGCAGCTTAGTCCCGACTAGCGGGAGTCAGTATGAGCAGTACTTC. Translated, it gives CASSLVPTSGSQYEQYF. The chain joins TRBV7-9 to TRBJ2-7; 12 bases fit TRBD2. CDR3 size: 17 residues. CDR1 and CDR2 from the germline V gene are SEHNR and FQNEAQ (reference sequence). V shed 1 base, J shed 7 bases, and the junction held 11 bases outside the gene matches.

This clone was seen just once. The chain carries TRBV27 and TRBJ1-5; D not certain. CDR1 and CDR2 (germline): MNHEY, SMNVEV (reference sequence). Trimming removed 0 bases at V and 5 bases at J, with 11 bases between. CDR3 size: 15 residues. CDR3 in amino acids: CASSLSAGMYQPQHF. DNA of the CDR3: TGTGCCAGCAGTTTATCAGCAGGAATGTATCAGCCCCAGCATTTT.

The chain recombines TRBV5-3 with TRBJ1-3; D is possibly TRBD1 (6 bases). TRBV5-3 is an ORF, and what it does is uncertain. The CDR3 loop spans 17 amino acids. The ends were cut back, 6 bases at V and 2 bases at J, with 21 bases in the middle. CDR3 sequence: CARTSIYPDSTGNTIYF. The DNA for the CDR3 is TGTGCCAGAACCTCAATCTACCCGGACAGTACTGGAAACACCATATATTTT.

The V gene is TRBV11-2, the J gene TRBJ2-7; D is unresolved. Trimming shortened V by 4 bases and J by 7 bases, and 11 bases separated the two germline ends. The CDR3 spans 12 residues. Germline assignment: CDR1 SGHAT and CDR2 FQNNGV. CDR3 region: CASSSLWMEQYF. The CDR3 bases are TGTGCCAGCAGCTCCCTTTGGATGGAGCAGTACTTC.

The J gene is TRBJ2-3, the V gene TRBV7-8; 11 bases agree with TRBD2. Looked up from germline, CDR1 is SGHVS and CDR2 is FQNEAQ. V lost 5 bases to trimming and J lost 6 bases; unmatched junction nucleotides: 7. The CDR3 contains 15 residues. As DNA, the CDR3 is TGTGCCAGCAGCCTAACTAGCGGGAGTTGGGATACGCAGTATTTT. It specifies CASSLTSGSWDTQYF.

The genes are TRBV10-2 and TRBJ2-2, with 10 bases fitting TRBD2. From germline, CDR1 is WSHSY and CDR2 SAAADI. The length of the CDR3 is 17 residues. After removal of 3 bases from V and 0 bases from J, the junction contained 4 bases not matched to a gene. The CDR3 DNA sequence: TGCGCCAGCAGTGACCCAACTAGCGGGACGAACACCGGGGAGCTGTTTTTT. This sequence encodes CASSDPTSGTNTGELFF.

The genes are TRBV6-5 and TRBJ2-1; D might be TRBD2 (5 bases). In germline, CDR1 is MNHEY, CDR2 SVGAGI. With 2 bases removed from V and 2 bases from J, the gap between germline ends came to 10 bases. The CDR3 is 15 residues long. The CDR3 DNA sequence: TGTGCCAGCAGTTACGGAGCGGTCCCCTACAATGAGCAGTTCTTC. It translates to CASSYGAVPYNEQFF.

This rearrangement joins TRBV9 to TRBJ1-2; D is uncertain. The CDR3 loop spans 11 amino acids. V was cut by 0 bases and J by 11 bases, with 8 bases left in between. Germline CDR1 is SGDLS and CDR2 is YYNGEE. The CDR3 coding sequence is TGTGCCAGCAGCGTAGGATTTGGATACACCTTC. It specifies CASSVGFGYTF.

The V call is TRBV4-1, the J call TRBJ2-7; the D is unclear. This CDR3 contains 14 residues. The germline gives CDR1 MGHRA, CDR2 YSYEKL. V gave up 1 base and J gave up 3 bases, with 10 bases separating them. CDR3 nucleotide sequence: TGCGCCAGCAGCCAAGTTCAGGAAGGCTACGAGCAGTACTTC. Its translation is CASSQVQEGYEQYF.

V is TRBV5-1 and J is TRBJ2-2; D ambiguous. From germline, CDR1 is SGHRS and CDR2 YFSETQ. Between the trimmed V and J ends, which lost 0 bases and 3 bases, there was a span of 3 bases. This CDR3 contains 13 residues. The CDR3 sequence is CASSLDDTGELFF. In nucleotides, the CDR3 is TGCGCCAGCAGCTTGGATGACACCGGGGAGCTGTTTTTT.

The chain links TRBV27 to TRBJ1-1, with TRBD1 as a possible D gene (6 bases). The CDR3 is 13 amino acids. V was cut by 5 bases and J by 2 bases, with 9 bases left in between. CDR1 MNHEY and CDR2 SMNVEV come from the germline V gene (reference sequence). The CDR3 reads CASSAGQNTEAFF. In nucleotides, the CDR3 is TGTGCCAGCAGTGCGGGACAAAACACTGAAGCTTTCTTT.

The CDR3 protein is CASSEVREGYEQYF. CDR3 bases: TGTGCCAGCAGTGAAGTGCGGGAGGGCTACGAGCAGTACTTC. The chain recombines TRBV6-1 with TRBJ2-7, with 9 bases matching TRBD2. Trimming removed 1 base from V and 3 bases from J; junction bases left unmatched: 1. The CDR3 has 14 residues. Germline-derived CDR1 and CDR2 are MNHNS and SASEGT.

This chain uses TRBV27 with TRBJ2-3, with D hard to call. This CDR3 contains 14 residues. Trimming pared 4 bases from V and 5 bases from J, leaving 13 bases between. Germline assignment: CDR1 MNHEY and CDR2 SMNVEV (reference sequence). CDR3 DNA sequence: TGTGCCAGCAGTTGGGCCCTTAGAGGAGATACGCAGTATTTT. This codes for CASSWALRGDTQYF.